A selection of T cell receptor beta chains follows, all from one sample in a study of OX40 agonist ivuxolimab in advanced cancers. TCRdb's table, derived via immunoSEQ multiplex PCR, lists solely in-frame clones and lacks some. This table holds tens of thousands of clones, approximately 90% found once. Sequenced here: CD4+ or CD8+ T cells sorted from blood, sampled in a trial of the OX40 agonist ivuxolimab. These receptors were collected from an adult with an advanced solid tumor such as melanoma, head and neck, liver or kidney cancer. Both conserved end residues are part of each CDR3. The D gene is left open where the match is weak. Not every row has a clone size; where given, it reads once, few, many or a size class.

j_call,v_call,d_call,clone_size,cdr3_aa,cdr3_nt
TRBJ1-6,TRBV19,-,-,CASSYRIESPLHF,TGTGCCAGTAGTTACAGGATTGAGTCACCCCTCCACTTT
TRBJ2-3,TRBV21-1,-,once,CASSTRQGVGNYTQYF,TGTGCCAGCAGCACACGACAGGGGGTTGGTAATTATACGCAGTATTTT
TRBJ1-3,TRBV7-9,TRBD1,-,CASSHTGERNTIYF,TGTGCCAGCAGCCACACAGGGGAGAGAAACACCATATATTTT
TRBJ1-1,TRBV18,-,-,CASSPRALLNTEAFF,TGTGCCAGCTCACCACGGGCTCTCTTGAACACTGAAGCTTTCTTT
TRBJ1-2,TRBV28,TRBD1,-,CASSFFETGHYGYTF,TGTGCCAGCAGTTTTTTCGAGACAGGGCACTATGGCTACACCTTC
TRBJ1-1,TRBV7-2,TRBD1,-,CASSFVWTGPNTEAFF,TGTGCCAGCAGCTTTGTATGGACAGGGCCGAACACTGAAGCTTTCTTT
TRBJ2-3,TRBV5-4,-,-,CASSLDRAGDTQYF,TGTGCCAGCAGCTTGGATAGGGCCGGAGATACGCAGTATTTT
TRBJ2-7,TRBV21-1,-,-,CASREPGGQGSYEQYF,TGTGCCAGCAGGGAACCGGGGGGACAGGGGTCCTACGAGCAGTACTTC
TRBJ2-2,TRBV5-1,TRBD2,-,CASSPQVGGHGELFF,TGCGCCAGCAGCCCCCAAGTGGGAGGGCACGGGGAGCTGTTTTTT
TRBJ1-5,TRBV28,-,-,CASSLRDPRYSNQPQHF,TGTGCCAGCAGCCTCCGGGACCCAAGGTATAGCAATCAGCCCCAGCATTTT
TRBJ1-2,TRBV18,TRBD1,once,CASSPGQDLNGYTF,TGTGCCAGCTCACCGGGACAGGATCTAAATGGCTACACCTTC
TRBJ2-7,TRBV6-5,-,-,CASASTYEQYF,TGTGCCAGCGCCAGCACCTACGAGCAGTACTTC
TRBJ1-5,TRBV27,TRBD1,-,CASSLNFRTGNQPQHF,TGTGCCAGCAGTTTAAACTTCAGGACAGGGAATCAGCCCCAGCATTTT
TRBJ2-7,TRBV1,-,once,CTSSHDSYEQYF,TGCACCAGCAGCCATGACTCCTACGAGCAGTACTTC
TRBJ2-1,TRBV25-1,TRBD1,-,CASSVGTGSNNEQFF,TGTGCCAGCAGTGTGGGGACAGGGTCGAACAATGAGCAGTTCTTC
TRBJ1-2,TRBV21-1,-,once,CASSNLASHYGYTF,TGTGCCAGCAGCAATCTGGCAAGTCACTATGGCTACACCTTC
TRBJ1-1,TRBV5-4,-,-,CASSLGQTRKAFF,TGTGCCAGCAGCTTGGGACAGACTAGAAAAGCTTTCTTT
TRBJ1-1,TRBV21-1,-,-,CASSKVENPPGTEAFF,TGTGCCAGCAGCAAAGTAGAAAACCCTCCGGGGACTGAAGCTTTCTTT
TRBJ2-3,TRBV5-1,TRBD2,once,CASSSSTSGRGSDTQYF,TGCGCCAGCAGCTCGTCGACTAGCGGGAGAGGCTCAGATACGCAGTATTTT
TRBJ2-5,TRBV2,-,-,CASTKGTPSGAQYF,TGTGCCAGCACCAAGGGGACACCCTCGGGGGCCCAGTACTTC
TRBJ1-6,TRBV9,TRBD1,once,CASSLGQGTSPLHF,TGTGCCAGCAGCCTAGGACAGGGAACTTCACCCCTCCACTTT
TRBJ2-3,TRBV4-1,-,-,CASSQTGVSTDTQYF,TGCGCCAGCAGCCAAACAGGTGTAAGTACAGATACGCAGTATTTT
TRBJ1-4,TRBV7-9,TRBD1,-,CASSLWTGDEKLFF,TGTGCCAGCAGCCTATGGACAGGGGATGAAAAACTGTTTTTT
TRBJ2-7,TRBV7-9,-,-,CASSPPTRGGYEQYF,TGTGCCAGCAGCCCTCCGACAAGGGGGGGCTACGAGCAGTACTTC
TRBJ1-1,TRBV7-2,-,-,CASSLGATYTEAFF,TGTGCCAGCAGCCTGGGGGCAACTTACACTGAAGCTTTCTTT
TRBJ1-2,TRBV5-1,-,-,CASSPTQPNYGYTF,TGCGCCAGCAGCCCCACCCAGCCAAACTATGGCTACACCTTC
TRBJ1-1,TRBV7-2,-,-,CASSLQTNTEAFF,TGTGCCAGCAGCTTACAGACGAACACTGAAGCTTTCTTT
TRBJ1-2,TRBV10-3,-,-,CAISERVRDGYTF,TGTGCCATCAGTGAGCGGGTGAGGGATGGCTACACCTTC
TRBJ2-3,TRBV5-1,-,-,CASSLGRTASTDTQYF,TGCGCCAGCAGCTTGGGCCGGACAGCGAGCACAGATACGCAGTATTTT
TRBJ1-6,TRBV19,-,-,CASSPSGPSSSYNSPLHF,TGTGCCAGTAGTCCCTCCGGACCGTCGAGCTCCTATAATTCACCCCTCCACTTT
TRBJ2-2,TRBV4-1,TRBD1,-,CASSHPGQGNTGELFF,TGCGCCAGCAGCCATCCCGGACAGGGAAACACCGGGGAGCTGTTTTTT
TRBJ2-1,TRBV5-1,TRBD2,-,CASSLDPPNRLAGVRNEQFF,TGCGCCAGCAGCTTGGATCCCCCGAACCGACTAGCGGGAGTACGCAATGAGCAGTTCTTC
TRBJ2-1,TRBV9,-,-,CASSRGGSSYNEQFF,TGTGCCAGCTCCAGGGGGGGGAGCTCCTACAATGAGCAGTTCTTC
TRBJ2-1,TRBV5-1,-,-,CASSPGSAYNEQFF,TGCGCCAGCAGCCCTGGGAGCGCCTACAATGAGCAGTTCTTC
TRBJ2-5,TRBV5-1,-,once,CASRRAGTQETQYF,TGCGCCAGTCGTCGTGCGGGGACCCAAGAGACCCAGTACTTC
TRBJ2-7,TRBV6-5,TRBD1,-,CASSYSWAGGSREQYF,TGTGCCAGCAGTTACTCGTGGGCAGGGGGATCTCGGGAGCAGTACTTC
TRBJ2-5,TRBV11-2,-,-,CASSDPRGGETQYF,TGTGCCAGCAGCGACCCACGGGGAGGAGAGACCCAGTACTTC
TRBJ1-2,TRBV5-1,-,-,CASSLDAPDYGYTF,TGCGCCAGCAGCTTGGATGCCCCAGACTATGGCTACACCTTC
TRBJ1-1,TRBV5-1,-,-,CASSLSRVRTEAFF,TGCGCCAGCAGCTTGTCCAGGGTGAGGACTGAAGCTTTCTTT
TRBJ2-1,TRBV7-3,TRBD2,once,CASSLTPTSGEQFF,TGTGCCAGCAGCTTAACCCCGACTAGCGGTGAGCAGTTCTTC
TRBJ2-5,TRBV7-2,-,-,CASSLVAGRTQYF,TGTGCCAGCAGCTTAGTTGCGGGGAGGACCCAGTACTTC